The entry that follows covers one T cell receptor beta chain sequence. The data stem from a study of blood T cell repertoires in COVID-19. V was clipped by 3 bases and J by 5 bases; unmatched bases: 11. The germline V gene has CDR1 LNHDA and CDR2 SQIVND (reference sequence). CDR3 length: 18 residues. The assay was immunoSEQ multiplex PCR, and TCRdb's table has in-frame clones only and misses some. The data hold under 200,000 clones, with 70% to 90% observed a single time. V gene TRBV19 combines with J gene TRBJ1-5, with TRBD1 matching 12 bases. This sequence was found in a woman aged 60-75 years with COVID-19, enrolled during active disease. The sequenced sample consisted of peripheral blood. The CDR3 DNA reads as TGTGCCAGTAGTATCCCGGGACAGGGGGCGTCGGGGGATCAGCCCCAGCATTTT. This sequence encodes CASSIPGQGASGDQPQHF.